Below are 9 T cell receptor beta chains sequenced from a single sample in a study of blood T cells in healthy people across ages. Alongside a J-beta primer mix, a sample-barcoded 5' primer served in a second PCR lasting roughly 6 to 11 cycles. TCRdb called the 5' RACE reads again in MiXCR, with one record for every CDR3 protein. The sample holds some 1,800,000 distinct CDR3 sequences, around 42% seen once. Material: blood. Receptors originate from a human donor in good health.

The chain recombines TRBV4-3 with TRBJ2-1; tentative D call: TRBD1 (6 bases). The CDR3 is 16 residues long. CDR1 and CDR2 from the germline V gene are LGHNA and YSLEER. Trimming stripped 0 bases from V and 0 bases from J, with 9 bases between. The DNA of the CDR3 is TGCGCCAGCAGCCAAGATAGGGGGTACTCCTACAATGAGCAGTTCTTC. This encodes CASSQDRGYSYNEQFF.

This chain uses TRBV4-3 with TRBJ2-7; 9 bases are a match to TRBD1. Germline loops: CDR1 LGHNA, CDR2 YSLEER. CDR3 size: 15 residues. J gave up 7 bases and V 1 base, and 8 bases lay outside the gene matches. CDR3 in amino acids: CASSQGDRDLEEQYF. The CDR3 region has the DNA TGCGCCAGCAGCCAAGGGGACAGGGATTTGGAAGAGCAGTACTTC.

The chain carries TRBV5-1 and TRBJ2-4; 9 bases map to TRBD1. This CDR3 region has 14 residues. V was pared by 2 bases and J by 13 bases, with 10 bases of the junction left unmatched. The germline V gene encodes CDR1 SGHRS and CDR2 YFSETQ. As DNA, the CDR3 is TGCGCCAGCAGCTTCGGACAGGGGACGAGAGAGCAGTACTTC. Translating gives CASSFGQGTREQYF.

This rearrangement joins TRBV7-9 to TRBJ2-5, with 11 bases matching TRBD2. Germline CDR1 SEHNR, CDR2 FQNEAQ (reference sequence). This CDR3 is built from 15 residues. After removal of 5 bases from V and 5 bases from J, the junction contained 7 bases not matched to a gene. CDR3 loop: CASSPSGGPGETQYF. CDR3 nucleotide sequence: TGTGCCAGCAGCCCTAGCGGGGGGCCTGGGGAGACCCAGTACTTC.

The chain carries TRBV5-1 and TRBJ2-2; TRBD1 aligns across 8 bases. CDR1 is SGHRS and CDR2 is YFSETQ in the germline V gene. This CDR3 comprises 17 residues. With 4 bases clipped from V and 4 bases from J, the junction kept 12 bases outside the gene matches. The CDR3 reads CASSTGQGASFTGELFF. CDR3 nucleotides: TGCGCCAGCAGCACAGGACAGGGAGCATCGTTCACCGGGGAGCTGTTTTTT.

There are a few counts of this clonotype. The V gene is TRBV20-1, the J gene TRBJ2-5; D is unresolved. The germline V gene has CDR1 DFQATT and CDR2 SNEGSKA (reference sequence). Trimming removed 4 bases at V and 0 bases at J, with 21 bases between. CDR3 length: 17 residues. CDR3 amino acids: CSAIGVWSFRDQETQYF. The CDR3 region has the DNA TGCAGTGCTATTGGTGTTTGGAGTTTTAGGGACCAAGAGACCCAGTACTTC.

This clonotype has only a few counts. This sequence joins TRBV12-3 or TRBV12-4 and TRBJ2-7; 7 bases line up with TRBD2. The CDR3 runs 17 residues. V was pared by 2 bases and J by 0 bases, with 10 bases of the junction left unmatched. The CDR3 protein is CASSLRGGVLSSYEQYF. CDR3 sequence (DNA): TGTGCCAGCAGTTTAAGGGGAGGGGTCCTAAGCTCCTACGAGCAGTACTTC.

This chain uses TRBV10-3 with TRBJ1-4; D is ambiguous. Germline values: CDR1 ENHRY, CDR2 SYGVKD. There are 15 residues in the CDR3. V shed 6 bases and J shed 0 bases, with 11 bases lying between them. The CDR3 DNA reads TGTGCCATCAGCTCGACAATCCCAACTAATGAAAAACTGTTTTTT. Translated: CAISSTIPTNEKLFF.

DNA for the CDR3: TGCAGTGCGCCATTTCCCGGACAGGTCAAAAACATTCAGTACTTC. Protein product: CSAPFPGQVKNIQYF. The V and J genes are TRBV20-1 and TRBJ2-4; 7 bases align to TRBD1. V was pared by 6 bases and J by 3 bases, with 11 bases of the junction left unmatched. The germline V gene encodes CDR1 DFQATT and CDR2 SNEGSKA (reference sequence). The CDR3 is 15 amino acids.